Listed below are T cell receptor beta chains from one sample, sequenced in a study of PD-L1 blockade in urothelial cancer. Clones were sequenced by immunoSEQ multiplex PCR, and TCRdb holds only the in-frame ones, with some missing. The sample has about 45,000 clones, about 88% seen once. Sequenced material: PBMCs, taken around atezolizumab (anti-PD-L1) treatment. The source is a donor at least 40 years old with urothelial cancer. The CDR3 runs from the conserved cysteine through the conserved F or W. A D gene is named only where the DNA matches it firmly. Expanded clones get a size class; other rows say once, few or many, or leave the size out.

DNA: TGTGCCAGTACGCCCTACAGGGGGCACCTGAACACTGAAGCTTTCTTT
CDR3: CASTPYRGHLNTEAFF
V: TRBV19
size: NA
D: TRBD1
J: TRBJ1-1

DNA: TGTGCCAGCAGTGAAAGTGGCAGGGCCCTTGGGGACTCCTACGAGCAGTACTTC
CDR3: CASSESGRALGDSYEQYF
V: TRBV6-1
size: NA
D: NA
J: TRBJ2-7

DNA: TGTGCCAGCAGCCCAGGGGCTAGCGGGACCCCCCAAGAGACCCAGTACTTC
CDR3: CASSPGASGTPQETQYF
V: TRBV4-2
size: NA
D: TRBD2
J: TRBJ2-5

DNA: TGTGCCAGCAGACCCCCGGGGGATGGCTACACCTTC
CDR3: CASRPPGDGYTF
V: TRBV28
size: NA
D: NA
J: TRBJ1-2

DNA: TGTGCCAGCACCCCCTGGGCGGACTCCTCCTACGAGCAGTACTTC
CDR3: CASTPWADSSYEQYF
V: TRBV7-2
size: NA
D: NA
J: TRBJ2-7

DNA: TGTGCCAGCTCAGCCACAACAGGGGGAAATCAGCCCCAGCATTTT
CDR3: CASSATTGGNQPQHF
V: TRBV18
size: NA
D: TRBD1
J: TRBJ1-5

DNA: TGTGCCAGCAGCCTGCAGGGGTACACTGAAGCTTTCTTT
CDR3: CASSLQGYTEAFF
V: TRBV7-2
size: few
D: NA
J: TRBJ1-1

DNA: TGTGCCAGCAGTTTGGCAAGCTGGAGCACTGAAGCTTTCTTT
CDR3: CASSLASWSTEAFF
V: TRBV28
size: NA
D: NA
J: TRBJ1-1

DNA: TGTGCCAGCTCCGCCGGACTAGCGGGAGGAGATACGCAGTATTTT
CDR3: CASSAGLAGGDTQYF
V: TRBV18
size: NA
D: TRBD2
J: TRBJ2-3

DNA: TGTGCCAGCAGCCGGAGATACGAGCAGTACTTC
CDR3: CASSRRYEQYF
V: TRBV11-2
size: NA
D: NA
J: TRBJ2-7

DNA: TGTGCCACCAGCAGAGAGGGGGCGGGCAGGGGGACGAACACCGGGGAGCTGTTTTTT
CDR3: CATSREGAGRGTNTGELFF
V: TRBV15
size: NA
D: TRBD1
J: TRBJ2-2

DNA: TGCGCCAGCAGCATAGCGGTCCAAGAGACCCAGTACTTC
CDR3: CASSIAVQETQYF
V: TRBV5-1
size: NA
D: NA
J: TRBJ2-5

DNA: TGTGCCAGCAGCTTAGGGGCTAGCGGGAGGCCCCCCCACAATGAGCAGTTCTTC
CDR3: CASSLGASGRPPHNEQFF
V: TRBV7-9
size: NA
D: TRBD2
J: TRBJ2-1

DNA: TGTGCCAGCAGCCCCGGACTAGCGGGAGGGCGATCCAAGTACGAGCAGTACTTC
CDR3: CASSPGLAGGRSKYEQYF
V: TRBV11-2
size: NA
D: TRBD2
J: TRBJ2-7

DNA: TGTGCCAGTACCACGGGGGGCAGGGACGGGACAGATACGCAGTATTTT
CDR3: CASTTGGRDGTDTQYF
V: TRBV19
size: NA
D: NA
J: TRBJ2-3

DNA: TGCGCCAGCAGCGCGGACAACCTTAACTATGGCTACACCTTC
CDR3: CASSADNLNYGYTF
V: TRBV5-1
size: NA
D: NA
J: TRBJ1-2

DNA: TGTGCCAGCAGTTTGGGTTGGGGGGGGGACGAAAAACTGTTTTTT
CDR3: CASSLGWGGDEKLFF
V: TRBV27
size: NA
D: NA
J: TRBJ1-4

DNA: TGTGCCAGCAGTTTATCGGGGGGGGCCAGGGGCTACACCTTC
CDR3: CASSLSGGARGYTF
V: TRBV27
size: NA
D: NA
J: TRBJ1-2

DNA: TGCGCCAGCAGCACCCAACTAGCGGGAGAGGATACGCAGTATTTT
CDR3: CASSTQLAGEDTQYF
V: TRBV4-3
size: NA
D: TRBD2
J: TRBJ2-3

DNA: TGTGCCAGCTCACCAAATAGGGCAGGGGAAGAGACCCAGTACTTC
CDR3: CASSPNRAGEETQYF
V: TRBV18
size: once
D: NA
J: TRBJ2-5

DNA: TGTGCCATCAGATCTCCCGGGACAGGCTCCTACGAGCAGTACTTC
CDR3: CAIRSPGTGSYEQYF
V: TRBV10-3
size: NA
D: TRBD1
J: TRBJ2-7